This T cell receptor (beta chain) appears in the sequencing data of a study of blood T cell repertoires in COVID-19. At the level of the study: Whether acute or convalescent, the COVID-19 samples came from the United States, Italy and Spain. T cells, B-cell-depleted T cells, or PBMCs supplied cDNA or gDNA.

TCRdb's table, derived via immunoSEQ multiplex PCR, lists solely in-frame clones and lacks some. The sample lists under 250,000 clones; around 84% were seen once. The germline V gene has CDR1 SGHRS and CDR2 YFSETQ. The CDR3 runs 15 residues. J was trimmed by 6 bases and V by 4 bases; bases with no gene match: 3. This clone was seen a single time. Each participant's cohort was designated according to participant-reported clinical history. The TCR originated in a man aged 40-50 years who had recovered from COVID-19. The rearrangement links TRBV5-1 to TRBJ2-1; TRBD2 matches at 14 bases. Sequenced input: PBMCs or T cells enriched from blood (not recorded which). Written as DNA, the CDR3 is TGCGCCAGCAGCGGAGGGACTAGCGGGGGCAATGAGCAGTTCTTC. Residues: CASSGGTSGGNEQFF.